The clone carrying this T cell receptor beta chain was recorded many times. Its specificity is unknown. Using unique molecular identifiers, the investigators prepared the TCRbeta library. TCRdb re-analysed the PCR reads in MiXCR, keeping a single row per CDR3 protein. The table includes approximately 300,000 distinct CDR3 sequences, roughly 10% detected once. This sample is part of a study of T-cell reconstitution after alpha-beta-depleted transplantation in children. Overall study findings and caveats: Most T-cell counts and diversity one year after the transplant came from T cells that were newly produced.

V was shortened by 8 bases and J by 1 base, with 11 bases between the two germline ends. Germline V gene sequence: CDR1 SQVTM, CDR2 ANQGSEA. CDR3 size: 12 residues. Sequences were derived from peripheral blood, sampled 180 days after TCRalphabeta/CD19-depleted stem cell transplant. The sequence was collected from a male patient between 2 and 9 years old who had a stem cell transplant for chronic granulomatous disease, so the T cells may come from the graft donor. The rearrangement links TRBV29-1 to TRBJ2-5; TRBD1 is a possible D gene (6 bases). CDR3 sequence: CSTRGGQETQYF. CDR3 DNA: TGCAGCACTAGAGGGGGCCAAGAGACCCAGTACTTC.